The present entry profiles one T cell receptor (beta chain) with its context. Its antigen is unidentified. Patients had chemo-refractory metastatic non-small-cell lung cancer and received focal radiation plus CTLA-4 blockade that used ipilimumab. The sample belongs to a study of radiotherapy plus CTLA-4 blockade in lung cancer. Study summary: Roughly 17% of enrolled patients responded objectively, and roughly 30% had disease control. Study results and limitations: In blood, TCR clones derived from the tumor expanded after radiotherapy plus ipilimumab.

Using immunoSEQ multiplex PCR, the repertoire was profiled, and TCRdb retains in-frame clones only, with some absent. The top ten hold 22% of the sample, which has around 38,000 clones, approximately 86% seen once. V was trimmed by 5 bases and J by 6 bases, leaving 13 bases between them. The germline CDR1 and CDR2 sequences are SGHVS and FQNEAQ. The CDR3 runs to 14 residues. The chain combines TRBV7-8 with TRBJ2-2; D perhaps matches TRBD2 (6 bases). This TCR was sampled from a human donor with non-small cell lung cancer whose response to radiotherapy plus ipilimumab could not be evaluated. The sample was peripheral blood, taken from a patient treated with radiotherapy plus ipilimumab. As DNA, the CDR3 is TGTGCCAGCAGCGCCGGGACTCGGGCCGGGGAGCTGTTTTTT. It encodes CASSAGTRAGELFF. The whole variable domain, remainder taken from reference TRBV7-8 and TRBJ2-2, is GAGVSQSPRYKVAKRGQDVALRCDPISGHVSLFWYQQALGQGPEFLTYFQNEAQLDKSGLPSDRFFAERPEGSVSTLKIQRTQQEDSAVYLCASSAGTRAGELFFGEGSRLTVL.